This entry lists 25 T cell receptor beta chains sequenced from one sample in a study of CD8 T cells in ankylosing spondylitis (dated by TCRdb to 2017 to 2019). Library preparation used 5' RACE. The run used an Illumina HiSeq 2500. TCRdb reprocessed the public reads (quality trimming at Q25 with fastp, clone calling with MiXCR) and kept in-frame beta chains. Rows with one shared CDR3 protein collapse into an entry with the most common genes and DNA. This sample comprises about 92,000 distinct CDR3 sequences, 8.8% of them detected only once. The top ten clones comprise about 4.6% of the sample. Sequencing was performed on blood, either unsorted or a sorted T cell fraction (not recorded which). These receptors were collected from a male donor with ankylosing spondylitis or in good health (not recorded which).

This clonotype was detected many times. In DNA, the CDR3 is TGTGCCATCAGTGAGGACACCCCGAACACCGGGGAGCTGTTTTTT. As protein: CAISEDTPNTGELFF. V is TRBV10-3 and J is TRBJ2-2, with D uncertain. The CDR3 covers 15 residues. V was cut by 2 bases and J by 0 bases, with 7 bases left in between. The germline CDR1 and CDR2 sequences are ENHRY and SYGVKD.

This clonotype was recorded at least ten times. The chain carries TRBV7-8 and TRBJ2-3; the match to TRBD2 covers 9 bases. CDR3 size: 14 residues. Unmatched junction bases numbered 3, after V lost 1 base and J lost 7 bases. The germline gives CDR1 SGHVS, CDR2 FQNEAQ. The CDR3 region is CASSLGAGGNTQYF. The CDR3 bases are TGTGCCAGCAGCTTAGGAGCGGGAGGCAATACGCAGTATTTT.

This clonotype was detected many times. This chain joins TRBV20-1 and TRBJ2-4, with D maybe TRBD1 (5 bases). The CDR3 has 12 residues. Trimming took 3 bases from V and 7 from J, leaving 10 bases between them. Germline V gene lookup returns CDR1 DFQATT and CDR2 SNEGSKA (reference sequence). The CDR3 DNA sequence: TGCAGTGCTAGGAAGGACACGAACATTCAGTACTTC. Amino acid sequence: CSARKDTNIQYF.

The V call is TRBV9, the J call TRBJ2-1; 16 nucleotides agree with TRBD2. The germline gives CDR1 SGDLS, CDR2 YYNGEE. The CDR3 runs 22 residues. After removal of 3 bases from V and 0 bases from J, the junction contained 15 bases not matched to a gene. CDR3 amino acids: CASSDPSAGGLAGGSSYNEQFF. In DNA, the CDR3 is TGTGCCAGCAGCGACCCCTCGGCCGGGGGACTAGCGGGGGGGAGCTCCTACAATGAGCAGTTCTTC.

The rearrangement joins TRBV3-1 to TRBJ2-3, with D unresolved. Germline values: CDR1 LGHDT, CDR2 YNNKEL (reference sequence). This CDR3 region has 18 residues. CDR3 loop: CTCSQPGVSPASTDTQYF. The CDR3 region has the DNA TGTACCTGCAGTCAACCCGGAGTTTCTCCTGCTAGCACAGATACGCAGTATTTT.

The chain combines TRBV12-3 or TRBV12-4 with TRBJ1-5, with TRBD1 as a possible D gene (5 bases). The CDR3 is 13 residues long. Trimming took 1 base from V and 7 from J, leaving 8 bases between them. The CDR3 here is CASSLGRQQPQHF. CDR3 bases: TGTGCCAGCAGTTTAGGCCGACAGCAGCCCCAGCATTTT.

Ten or more counts support this clonotype. The chain is built from TRBV7-2 and TRBJ2-1; no clear D gene. V lost 2 bases, J lost 7 bases, and 12 bases lay in between. CDR1 and CDR2 (germline): SGHTA, FQGNSA. The CDR3 consists of 14 residues. The CDR3 DNA reads as TGTGCCAGCAGCTTACTGGGTGTAGTGAATGAGCAGTTCTTC. The encoded protein is CASSLLGVVNEQFF. Filled out from reference TRBV7-2 and TRBJ2-1, the complete variable domain reads GAGVSQSPSNKVTEKGKDVELRCDPISGHTALYWYRQSLGQGLEFLIYFQGNSAPDKSGLPSDRFSAERTGGSVSTLTIQRTQQEDSAVYLCASSLLGVVNEQFFGPGTRLTVL.

In its sample, this clonotype was seen many times. This chain connects TRBV3-1 to TRBJ2-7; TRBD1 agrees at 10 bases. CDR3 length: 16 residues. Trimming cost V 3 bases and J 5 bases; bases outside gene matches: 10. CDR1 and CDR2 from the germline V gene are LGHDT and YNNKEL (reference sequence). CDR3 in DNA: TGTGCCAGCAGCCATCCTCGGACAGGGGGGTGGGACGAGCAGTACTTC. This gives the protein CASSHPRTGGWDEQYF.

With regard to this clonotype: This may come from a read error, since a much larger clone is one base off. The V call is TRBV10-3, the J call TRBJ2-7, with D perhaps TRBD1 (6 bases). V was shortened by 2 bases and J by 9 bases, with 14 bases between the two germline ends. The CDR3 totals 13 residues. Germline CDR1 ENHRY, CDR2 SYGVKD. Here the CDR3 DNA reads TGTGCCATCAGTGAGGCTGGGGGCGACGCGCAGTACTTC. Residues: CAISEAGGDAQYF.

This clonotype was found many times. J is TRBJ2-3 and V is TRBV10-3; 12 bases are shared with TRBD2. Losses at the gene ends were 6 bases for V and 5 bases for J; bases not matched to a gene: 3. CDR1 is ENHRY, CDR2 SYGVKD, per germline. CDR3 size: 14 residues. CDR3 DNA: TGTGCCATCAGGTCTAGCGGGGGGGAAGATACGCAGTATTTT. Its translation: CAIRSSGGEDTQYF.

This clonotype appeared many times. The chain couples TRBV5-1 to TRBJ2-3; 12 bases fit TRBD2. The J segment lost 6 bases and the V segment lost 0 bases, leaving 5 bases of the junction unmatched. This CDR3 has 16 amino acids. Germline loops: CDR1 SGHRS, CDR2 YFSETQ. The CDR3 protein is CASSLDPSGGVDTQYF. For the CDR3, the DNA is TGCGCCAGCAGCTTGGACCCTAGCGGGGGGGTCGATACGCAGTATTTT.

This clonotype was counted ten times or more. The chain carries TRBV24-1 and TRBJ2-5; D gene unclear. V was pared by 1 base and J by 3 bases, with 8 bases between. The germline V gene encodes CDR1 KGHDR and CDR2 SFDVKD. There are 14 residues in the CDR3. The CDR3 spells CATSDFGREETQYF. The CDR3 coding sequence is TGTGCCACCAGTGATTTCGGCAGAGAAGAGACCCAGTACTTC.

This clonotype showed up many times. The chain uses TRBV27 and TRBJ2-1; TRBD2 matches 7 bases. The CDR3 runs to 15 residues. Germline V gene data show CDR1 as MNHEY and CDR2 as SMNVEV (reference sequence). The V gene end was trimmed by 7 bases and the J gene end by 4 bases; junction bases not matched to a gene: 10. CDR3 bases: TGTGCCAGCACCCTAGTGGGGGGGACTTACAATGAGCAGTTCTTC. Translated, it gives CASTLVGGTYNEQFF.

This clonotype was counted many times. The V and J genes are TRBV6-6 and TRBJ1-2; D ambiguous. CDR3 length: 11 amino acids. With 5 bases removed from V and 7 bases from J, the gap between germline ends came to 8 bases. CDR1 is MNHNY, CDR2 SVGAGI, per germline (reference sequence). For the CDR3, the DNA is TGTGCCAGCAGTCCTCGGTTTGGCTACACCTTC. Its translation is CASSPRFGYTF.

This clonotype was found many times. This chain links TRBV27 with TRBJ1-2, with a weak D call TRBD1 (5 bases). The V gene's germline CDR1 is MNHEY and CDR2 SMNVEV (reference sequence). The CDR3 consists of 15 residues. Trimming left V 3 bases short and J 7 bases short, with 18 bases between. The CDR3 protein is CASSFTRGRQTGYTF. For the CDR3, the DNA is TGTGCCAGCAGTTTCACACGGGGCCGCCAAACTGGCTACACCTTC.

Ten or more counts support this clonotype. The chain is built from TRBV20-1 and TRBJ2-1, with TRBD2 matching over 8 bases. CDR1 and CDR2 from the germline V gene are DFQATT and SNEGSKA (reference sequence). Trimming took 4 bases from V and 6 from J; bases not matched to a gene: 8. The CDR3 runs 14 residues. This CDR3 reads CSAISPTSVNEQFF. The CDR3 DNA follows: TGCAGTGCTATATCCCCGACTAGCGTCAATGAGCAGTTCTTC.

As to this clonotype: Being one base from a much bigger clone, this may be a read error. The V call is TRBV28, the J call TRBJ1-5; the D is unclear. This CDR3 contains 13 residues. CDR1 and CDR2 (germline): MDHEN, SYDVKM. CDR3 nucleotides: TGTGTCAGCAGCGACGGGAACAATCAGCCCCAGCATTTT. It translates to CVSSDGNNQPQHF.

This clonotype was counted between two and nine times. The rearrangement links TRBV11-2 to TRBJ2-5; 7 bases are a match to TRBD1. CDR3 length equals 15 residues. Trimming cost V 4 bases and J 6 bases; bases outside gene matches: 11. Germline CDR1 reads SGHAT; CDR2 reads FQNNGV. The CDR3: CASSSLFDREKTQYF. CDR3 bases: TGTGCCAGCAGCTCGCTTTTTGACAGGGAAAAGACCCAGTACTTC.

This clonotype has a count of ten or more. The rearrangement joins TRBV28 to TRBJ2-2; 9 positions agree with TRBD2. Losses at the gene ends were 6 bases for V and 5 bases for J; bases not matched to a gene: 13. The CDR3 runs 17 residues. Germline V gene data show CDR1 as MDHEN and CDR2 as SYDVKM. CDR3: CASRLISGGLLTGELFF. The DNA of the CDR3 is TGTGCCAGCAGATTGATAAGCGGGGGGTTGTTAACCGGGGAGCTGTTTTTT.

The rearrangement joins TRBV7-2 to TRBJ2-1, with D possibly being TRBD2 (5 bases). Deletions cut 4 bases from V and 10 bases from J, with 20 bases between. This CDR3 comprises 15 residues. Germline V gene data show CDR1 as SGHTA and CDR2 as FQGNSA. The CDR3 here is CASSWYFGVQREQFF. The CDR3 bases are TGTGCCAGCAGCTGGTATTTCGGGGTTCAGCGAGAGCAGTTCTTC.

At least ten counts were recorded for this clonotype. This chain links TRBV12-3 or TRBV12-4 with TRBJ1-5; D gene uncertain. This CDR3 spans 14 amino acids. Trimming stripped 6 bases from V and 2 bases from J, with 11 bases between. DNA for the CDR3: TGTGCCAGCAGCCGACGATCTGGCAATCAGCCCCAGCATTTT. It specifies CASSRRSGNQPQHF.

The rearrangement joins TRBV11-2 to TRBJ2-7; D gene uncertain. CDR3 size: 13 residues. V gave up 4 bases and J gave up 6 bases, with 13 bases separating them. The germline CDR1 and CDR2 sequences are SGHAT and FQNNGV. This chain's CDR3 is CASSSAEWGEQYF. CDR3 sequence (DNA): TGTGCCAGCAGCTCCGCTGAATGGGGCGAGCAGTACTTC.

The CDR3 region has the DNA TGTGCCAGCAGCCAAGAGAGGGGGGCGGGGGGCAGGGATACGCAGTATTTT. Translation gives CASSQERGAGGRDTQYF. The chain is built from TRBV3-1 and TRBJ2-3; 8 positions match TRBD2. V was pared by 0 bases and J by 6 bases, with 11 bases of the junction left unmatched. Germline lookup yields CDR1 LGHDT and CDR2 YNNKEL (reference sequence). CDR3 length: 17 residues.

This chain links TRBV10-3 with TRBJ2-3, with D tentatively TRBD2 (5 bases). There are 18 residues in the CDR3. With 11 bases removed from V and 3 bases from J, the gap between germline ends came to 30 bases. Germline V gives CDR1 ENHRY, CDR2 SYGVKD. This CDR3 is CALCSDFDSYGLTDTQYF. CDR3 sequence (DNA): TGTGCCCTCTGTTCGGACTTCGACTCTTATGGGTTGACAGATACGCAGTATTTT.

This clonotype was seen at least ten times. V usage is TRBV5-1 and J usage is TRBJ2-5, with 8 bases matching TRBD1. CDR1 SGHRS and CDR2 YFSETQ come from the germline V gene. With V trimmed by 4 bases and J by 4 bases, 6 bases remained unmatched. The CDR3 is 14 residues long. CDR3 region: CASSTQGARETQYF. DNA for the CDR3: TGCGCCAGCAGCACCCAGGGGGCCCGAGAGACCCAGTACTTC.